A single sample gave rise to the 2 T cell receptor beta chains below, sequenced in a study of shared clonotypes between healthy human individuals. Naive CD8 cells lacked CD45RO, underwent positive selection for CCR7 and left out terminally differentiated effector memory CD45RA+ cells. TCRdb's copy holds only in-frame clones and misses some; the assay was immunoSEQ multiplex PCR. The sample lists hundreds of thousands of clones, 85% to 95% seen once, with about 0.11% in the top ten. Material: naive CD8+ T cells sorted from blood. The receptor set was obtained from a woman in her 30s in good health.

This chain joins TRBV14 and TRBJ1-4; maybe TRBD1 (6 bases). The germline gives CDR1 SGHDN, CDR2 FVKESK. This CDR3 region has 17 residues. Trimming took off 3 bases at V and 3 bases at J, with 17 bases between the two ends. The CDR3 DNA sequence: TGTGCCAGCAGCCAGGGACTTACAGGGTTGGCTAATGAAAAACTGTTTTTT. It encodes CASSQGLTGLANEKLFF.

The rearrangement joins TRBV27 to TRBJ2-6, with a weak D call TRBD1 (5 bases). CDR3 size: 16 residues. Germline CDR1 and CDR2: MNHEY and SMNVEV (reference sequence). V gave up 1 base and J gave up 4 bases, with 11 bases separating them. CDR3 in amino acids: CASSLLSGLGANVLTF. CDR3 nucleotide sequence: TGTGCCAGCAGTTTATTATCAGGGTTGGGGGCCAACGTCCTGACTTTC.